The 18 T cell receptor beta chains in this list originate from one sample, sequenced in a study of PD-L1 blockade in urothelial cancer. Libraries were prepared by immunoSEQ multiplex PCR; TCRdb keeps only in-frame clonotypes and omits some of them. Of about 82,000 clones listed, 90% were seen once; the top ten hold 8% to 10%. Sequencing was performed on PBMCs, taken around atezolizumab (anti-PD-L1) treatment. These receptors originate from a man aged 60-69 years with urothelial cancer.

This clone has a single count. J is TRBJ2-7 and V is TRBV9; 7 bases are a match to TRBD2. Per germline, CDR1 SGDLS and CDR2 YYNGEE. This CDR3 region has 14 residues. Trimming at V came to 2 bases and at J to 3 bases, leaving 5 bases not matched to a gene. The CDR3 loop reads CASSVGAGDYEQYF. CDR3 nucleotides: TGTGCCAGCAGCGTCGGGGCGGGGGACTACGAGCAGTACTTC.

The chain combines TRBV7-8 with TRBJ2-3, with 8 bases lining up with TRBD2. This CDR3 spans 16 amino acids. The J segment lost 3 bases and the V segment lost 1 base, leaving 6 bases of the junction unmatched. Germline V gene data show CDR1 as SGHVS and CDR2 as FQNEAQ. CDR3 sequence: CASSLVGAGGTDTQYF. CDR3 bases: TGTGCCAGCAGCTTAGTGGGGGCGGGAGGAACAGATACGCAGTATTTT.

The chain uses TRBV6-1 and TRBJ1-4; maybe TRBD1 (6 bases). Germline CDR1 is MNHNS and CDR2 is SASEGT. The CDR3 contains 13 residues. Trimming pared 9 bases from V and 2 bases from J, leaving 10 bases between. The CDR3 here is CASKQGTNEKLFF. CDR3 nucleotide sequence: TGTGCCAGTAAACAGGGCACTAATGAAAAACTGTTTTTT.

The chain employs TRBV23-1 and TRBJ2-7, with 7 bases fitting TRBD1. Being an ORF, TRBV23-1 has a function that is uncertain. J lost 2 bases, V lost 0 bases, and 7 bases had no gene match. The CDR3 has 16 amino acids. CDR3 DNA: TGCGCCAGCAGTCAATCGAGGACAGGCCTTCCCTACGAGCAGTACTTC. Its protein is CASSQSRTGLPYEQYF.

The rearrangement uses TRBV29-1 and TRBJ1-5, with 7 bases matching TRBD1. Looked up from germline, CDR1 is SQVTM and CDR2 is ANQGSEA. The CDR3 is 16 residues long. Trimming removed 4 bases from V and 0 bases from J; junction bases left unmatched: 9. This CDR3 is CSVAVTGADSNQPQHF. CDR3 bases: TGCAGCGTTGCCGTCACAGGGGCGGATAGCAATCAGCCCCAGCATTTT.

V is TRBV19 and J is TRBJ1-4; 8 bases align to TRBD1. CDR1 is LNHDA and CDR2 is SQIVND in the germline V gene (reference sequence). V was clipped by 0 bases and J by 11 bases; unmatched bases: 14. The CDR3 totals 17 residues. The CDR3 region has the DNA TGTGCCAGTAGTATAGACTTCTCCGGGGGACAGGCCGGGAAACTGTTTTTT. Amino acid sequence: CASSIDFSGGQAGKLFF.

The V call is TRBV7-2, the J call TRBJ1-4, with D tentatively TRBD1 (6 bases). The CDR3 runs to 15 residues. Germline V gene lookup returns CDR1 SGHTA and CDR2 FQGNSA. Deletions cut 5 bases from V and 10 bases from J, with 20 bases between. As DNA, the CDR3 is TGTGCCAGCAGCGCCAGGACAGACGGCGTTGGAAAACTGTTTTTT. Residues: CASSARTDGVGKLFF.

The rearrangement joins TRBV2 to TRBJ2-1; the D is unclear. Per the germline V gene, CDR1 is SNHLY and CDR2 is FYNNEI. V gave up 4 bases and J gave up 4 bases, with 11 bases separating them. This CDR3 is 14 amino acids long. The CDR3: CASSASQAYNEQFF. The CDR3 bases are TGTGCCAGCAGTGCAAGCCAGGCATACAATGAGCAGTTCTTC.

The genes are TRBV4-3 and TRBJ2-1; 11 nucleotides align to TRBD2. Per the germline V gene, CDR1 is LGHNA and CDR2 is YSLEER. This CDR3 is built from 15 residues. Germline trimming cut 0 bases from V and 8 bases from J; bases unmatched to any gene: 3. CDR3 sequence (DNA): TGCGCCAGCAGCCAAGATACTAGCGGGGGTTATGAGCAGTTCTTC. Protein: CASSQDTSGGYEQFF.

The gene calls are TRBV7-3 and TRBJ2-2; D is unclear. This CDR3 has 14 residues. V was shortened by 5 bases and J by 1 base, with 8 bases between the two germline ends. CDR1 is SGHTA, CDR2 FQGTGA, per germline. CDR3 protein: CASSRARNTGELFF. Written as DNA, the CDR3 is TGTGCCAGCAGCAGAGCCCGGAACACCGGGGAGCTGTTTTTT.

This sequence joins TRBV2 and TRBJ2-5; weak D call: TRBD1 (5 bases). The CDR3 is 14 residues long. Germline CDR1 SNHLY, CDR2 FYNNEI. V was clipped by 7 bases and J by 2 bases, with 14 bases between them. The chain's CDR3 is CASNWGLIQETQYF. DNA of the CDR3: TGTGCCAGCAATTGGGGCTTAATACAAGAGACCCAGTACTTC.

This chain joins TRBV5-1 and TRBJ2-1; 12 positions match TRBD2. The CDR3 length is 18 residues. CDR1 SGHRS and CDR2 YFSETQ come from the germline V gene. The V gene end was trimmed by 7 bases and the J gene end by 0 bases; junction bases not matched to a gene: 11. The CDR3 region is CASSRRTSGMSSYNEQFF. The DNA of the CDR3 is TGCGCCAGCTCGCGTAGGACTAGCGGGATGAGCTCCTACAATGAGCAGTTCTTC. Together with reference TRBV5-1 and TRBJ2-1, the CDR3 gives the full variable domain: KAGVTQTPRYLIKTRGQQVTLSCSPISGHRSVSWYQQTPGQGLQFLFEYFSETQRNKGNFPGRFSGRQFSNSRSEMNVSTLELGDSALYLCASSRRTSGMSSYNEQFFGPGTRLTVL.

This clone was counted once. CDR3 protein: CASRVGGAWNTEAFF. The CDR3 nucleotides are TGTGCCAGCAGGGTAGGGGGCGCATGGAACACTGAAGCTTTCTTT. This sequence joins TRBV2 and TRBJ1-1, with 7 bases fitting TRBD1. Germline CDR1 reads SNHLY; CDR2 reads FYNNEI. The CDR3 loop spans 15 amino acids. V was pared by 6 bases and J by 1 base, with 8 bases of the junction left unmatched.

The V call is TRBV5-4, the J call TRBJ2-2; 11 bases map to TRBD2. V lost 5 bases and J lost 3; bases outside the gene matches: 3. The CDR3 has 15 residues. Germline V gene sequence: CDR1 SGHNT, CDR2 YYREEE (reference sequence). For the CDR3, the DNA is TGTGCCAGCAGTGAGGGACTAGCGGACACCGGGGAGCTGTTTTTT. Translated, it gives CASSEGLADTGELFF.

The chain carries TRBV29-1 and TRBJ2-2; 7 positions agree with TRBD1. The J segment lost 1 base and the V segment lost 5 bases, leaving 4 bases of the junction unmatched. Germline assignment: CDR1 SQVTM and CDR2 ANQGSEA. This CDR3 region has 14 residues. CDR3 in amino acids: CSVRQGRNTGELFF. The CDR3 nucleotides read TGCAGCGTTAGACAGGGTCGGAACACCGGGGAGCTGTTTTTT.

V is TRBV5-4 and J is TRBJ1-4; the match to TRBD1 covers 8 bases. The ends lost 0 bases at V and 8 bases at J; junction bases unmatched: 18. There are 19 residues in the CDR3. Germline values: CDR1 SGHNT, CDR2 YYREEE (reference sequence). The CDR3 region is CASSLDRTGYGGGGEKLFF. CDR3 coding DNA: TGTGCCAGCAGCTTGGATAGGACAGGGTATGGAGGGGGGGGAGAAAAACTGTTTTTT.

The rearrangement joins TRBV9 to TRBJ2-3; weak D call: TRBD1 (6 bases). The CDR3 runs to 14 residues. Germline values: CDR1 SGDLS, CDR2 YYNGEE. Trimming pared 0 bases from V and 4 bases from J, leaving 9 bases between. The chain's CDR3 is CASSVARGSDTQYF. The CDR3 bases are TGTGCCAGCAGCGTAGCCAGGGGTTCAGATACGCAGTATTTT.

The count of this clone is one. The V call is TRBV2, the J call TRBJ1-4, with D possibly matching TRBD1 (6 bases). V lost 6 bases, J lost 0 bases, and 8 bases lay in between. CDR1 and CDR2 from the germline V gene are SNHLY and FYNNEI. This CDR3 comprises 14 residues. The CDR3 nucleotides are TGTGCCAGCAGCACAGGGTCAACTAATGAAAAACTGTTTTTT. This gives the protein CASSTGSTNEKLFF.